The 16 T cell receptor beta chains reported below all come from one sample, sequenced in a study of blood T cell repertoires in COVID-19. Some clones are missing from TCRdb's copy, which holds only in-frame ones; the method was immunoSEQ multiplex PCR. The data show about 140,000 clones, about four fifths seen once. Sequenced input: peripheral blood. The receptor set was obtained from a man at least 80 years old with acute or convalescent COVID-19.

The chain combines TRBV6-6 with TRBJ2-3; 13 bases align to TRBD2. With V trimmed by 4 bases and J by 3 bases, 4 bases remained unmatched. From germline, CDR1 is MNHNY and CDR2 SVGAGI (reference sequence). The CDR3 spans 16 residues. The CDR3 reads CASSSTSGGVTDTQYF. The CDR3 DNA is TGTGCCAGCAGTTCAACTAGCGGGGGGGTGACAGATACGCAGTATTTT.

The CDR3 loop is CASSYCEGATLAGANVLTF. For the CDR3, the DNA is TGTGCCAGCAGTTACTGTGAGGGGGCCACCTTGGCCGGGGCCAACGTCCTGACTTTC. The chain has TRBV6-7 and TRBJ2-6; TRBD1 matches 7 bases. TRBV6-7 is classed as an ORF, of uncertain function. V lost 1 base to trimming and J lost 4 bases; unmatched junction nucleotides: 13. The CDR3 contains 19 residues.

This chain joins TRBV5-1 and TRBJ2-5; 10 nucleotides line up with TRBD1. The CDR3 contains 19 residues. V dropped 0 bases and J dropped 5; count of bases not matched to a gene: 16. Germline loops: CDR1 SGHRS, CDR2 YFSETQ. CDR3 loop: CASSLAPVGQGVARETQYF. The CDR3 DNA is TGCGCCAGCAGCTTGGCCCCCGTCGGACAGGGGGTCGCACGGGAGACCCAGTACTTC.

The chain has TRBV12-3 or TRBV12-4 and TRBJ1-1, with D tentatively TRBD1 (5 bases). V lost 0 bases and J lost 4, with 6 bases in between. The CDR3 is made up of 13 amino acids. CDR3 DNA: TGTGCCAGCAGTTTAGCGCAGGGCACTGAAGCTTTCTTT. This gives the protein CASSLAQGTEAFF.

The CDR3 bases are TGTGCCAGCAGGATAGGCAGGGAAGTATCTTACGGCTACACCTTC. This encodes CASRIGREVSYGYTF. This rearrangement joins TRBV2 to TRBJ1-2, with a weak D call TRBD1 (5 bases). Germline V gene data show CDR1 as SNHLY and CDR2 as FYNNEI. Trimming stripped 6 bases from V and 8 bases from J, with 22 bases between. The CDR3 spans 15 residues.

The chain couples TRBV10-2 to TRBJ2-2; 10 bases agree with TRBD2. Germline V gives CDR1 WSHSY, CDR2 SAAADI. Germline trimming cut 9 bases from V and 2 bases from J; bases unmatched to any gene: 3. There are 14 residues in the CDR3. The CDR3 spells CASRTSGNTGELFF. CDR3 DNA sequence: TGCGCCAGTCGGACTAGCGGAAACACCGGGGAGCTGTTTTTT.

The CDR3 loop is CASCPTGGSYNEQFF. Here the CDR3 DNA reads TGTGCCAGTTGCCCTACAGGGGGGTCCTACAATGAGCAGTTCTTC. The rearrangement links TRBV19 to TRBJ2-1, with TRBD1 matching over 8 bases. CDR1 LNHDA and CDR2 SQIVND come from the germline V gene (reference sequence). V was pared by 8 bases and J by 1 base, with 7 bases of the junction left unmatched. The CDR3 is 15 amino acids.

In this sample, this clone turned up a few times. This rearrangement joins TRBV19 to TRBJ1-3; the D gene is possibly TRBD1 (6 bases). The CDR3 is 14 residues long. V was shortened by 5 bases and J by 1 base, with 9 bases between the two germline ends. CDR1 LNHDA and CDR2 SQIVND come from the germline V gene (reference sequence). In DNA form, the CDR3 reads TGTGCCAGTAGTGAACAGGGATCTGGAAACACCATATATTTT. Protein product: CASSEQGSGNTIYF.

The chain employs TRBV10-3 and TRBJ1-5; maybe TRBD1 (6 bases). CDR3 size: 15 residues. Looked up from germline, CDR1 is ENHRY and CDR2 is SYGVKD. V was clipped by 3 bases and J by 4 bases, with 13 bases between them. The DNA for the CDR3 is TGTGCCATCAGTGACCCGGGACACGTAAATCAGCCCCAGCATTTT. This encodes CAISDPGHVNQPQHF.

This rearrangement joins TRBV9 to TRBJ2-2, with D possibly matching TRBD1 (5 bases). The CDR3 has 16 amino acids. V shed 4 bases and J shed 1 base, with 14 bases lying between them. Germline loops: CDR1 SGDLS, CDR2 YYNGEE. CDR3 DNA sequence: TGTGCCAGCAGCCCCCTAGGGGCACGGAACACCGGGGAGCTGTTTTTT. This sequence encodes CASSPLGARNTGELFF. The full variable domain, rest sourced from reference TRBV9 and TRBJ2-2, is DSGVTQTPKHLITATGQRVTLRCSPRSGDLSVYWYQQSLDQGLQFLIQYYNGEERAKGNILERFSAQQFPDLHSELNLSSLELGDSALYFCASSPLGARNTGELFFGEGSRLTVL.

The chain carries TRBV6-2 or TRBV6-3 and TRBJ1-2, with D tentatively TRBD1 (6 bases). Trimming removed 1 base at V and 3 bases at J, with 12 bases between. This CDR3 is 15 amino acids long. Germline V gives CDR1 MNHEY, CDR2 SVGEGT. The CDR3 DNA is TGTGCCAGCAGTTACTATGGGGGCGCTGACTATGGCTACACCTTC. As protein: CASSYYGGADYGYTF.

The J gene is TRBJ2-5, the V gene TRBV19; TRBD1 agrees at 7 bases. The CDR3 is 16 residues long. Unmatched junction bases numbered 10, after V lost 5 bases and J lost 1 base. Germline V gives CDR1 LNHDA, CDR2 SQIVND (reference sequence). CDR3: CASSPYLGTVQETQYF. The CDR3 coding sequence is TGTGCCAGTAGTCCCTATTTGGGGACAGTCCAAGAGACCCAGTACTTC.

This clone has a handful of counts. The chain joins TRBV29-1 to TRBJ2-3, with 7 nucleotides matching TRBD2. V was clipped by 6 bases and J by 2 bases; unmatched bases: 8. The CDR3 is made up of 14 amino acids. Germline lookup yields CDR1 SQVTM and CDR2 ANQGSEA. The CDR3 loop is CSVAPGGNTDTQYF. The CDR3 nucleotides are TGCAGCGTGGCCCCCGGGGGGAACACAGATACGCAGTATTTT.

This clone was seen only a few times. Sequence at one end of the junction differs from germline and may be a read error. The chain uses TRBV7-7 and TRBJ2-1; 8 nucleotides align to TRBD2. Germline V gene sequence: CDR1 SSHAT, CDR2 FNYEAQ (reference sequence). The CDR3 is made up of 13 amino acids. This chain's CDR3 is CASSSGAGNEQFF. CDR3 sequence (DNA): TGTGCTAGCAGTAGCGGGGCAGGAAATGAGCAGTTCTTC.

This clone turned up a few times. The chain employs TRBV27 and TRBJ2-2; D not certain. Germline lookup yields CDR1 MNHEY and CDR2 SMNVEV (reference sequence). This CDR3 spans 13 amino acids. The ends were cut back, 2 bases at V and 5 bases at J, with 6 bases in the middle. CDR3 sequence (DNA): TGTGCCAGCAGTTTACGGTGGACCGGGGAGCTGTTTTTT. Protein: CASSLRWTGELFF.

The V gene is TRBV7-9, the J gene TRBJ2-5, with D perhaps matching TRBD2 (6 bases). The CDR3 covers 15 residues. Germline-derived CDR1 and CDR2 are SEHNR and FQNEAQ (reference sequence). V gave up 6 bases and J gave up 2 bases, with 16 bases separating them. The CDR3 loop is CASRTSGTLQETQYF. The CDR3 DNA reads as TGTGCCAGCAGAACTTCAGGGACTTTACAAGAGACCCAGTACTTC.